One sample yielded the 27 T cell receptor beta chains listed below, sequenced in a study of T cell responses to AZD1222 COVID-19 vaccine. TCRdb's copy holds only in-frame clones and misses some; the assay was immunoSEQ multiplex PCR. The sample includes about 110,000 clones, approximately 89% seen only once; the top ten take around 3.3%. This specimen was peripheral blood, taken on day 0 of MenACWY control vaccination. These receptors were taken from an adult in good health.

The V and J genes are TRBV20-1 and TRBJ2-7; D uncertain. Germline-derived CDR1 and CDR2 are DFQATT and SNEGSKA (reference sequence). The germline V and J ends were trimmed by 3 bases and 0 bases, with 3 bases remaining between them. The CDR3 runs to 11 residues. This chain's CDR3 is CSASGSYEQYF. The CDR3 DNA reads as TGCAGTGCTAGCGGCTCCTACGAGCAGTACTTC.

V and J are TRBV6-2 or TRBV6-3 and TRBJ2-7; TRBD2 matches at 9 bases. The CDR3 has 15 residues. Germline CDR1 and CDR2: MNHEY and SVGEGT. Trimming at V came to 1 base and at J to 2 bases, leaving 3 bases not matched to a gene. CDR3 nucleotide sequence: TGTGCCAGCAGTTACTTAGCGGGGGCCGCCTACGAGCAGTACTTC. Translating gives CASSYLAGAAYEQYF.

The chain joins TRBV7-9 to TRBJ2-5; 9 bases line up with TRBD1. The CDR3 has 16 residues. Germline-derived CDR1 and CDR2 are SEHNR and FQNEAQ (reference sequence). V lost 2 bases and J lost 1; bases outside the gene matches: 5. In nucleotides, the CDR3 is TGTGCCAGCAGCTTACAAGACAGGGGGGCCCAAGAGACCCAGTACTTC. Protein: CASSLQDRGAQETQYF.

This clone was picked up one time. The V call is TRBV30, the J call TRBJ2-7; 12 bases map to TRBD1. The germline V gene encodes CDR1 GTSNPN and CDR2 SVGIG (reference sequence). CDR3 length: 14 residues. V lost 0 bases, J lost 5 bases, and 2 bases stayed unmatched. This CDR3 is CAWSVGTGGNEQYF. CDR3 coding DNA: TGTGCCTGGAGTGTAGGGACAGGGGGCAACGAGCAGTACTTC.

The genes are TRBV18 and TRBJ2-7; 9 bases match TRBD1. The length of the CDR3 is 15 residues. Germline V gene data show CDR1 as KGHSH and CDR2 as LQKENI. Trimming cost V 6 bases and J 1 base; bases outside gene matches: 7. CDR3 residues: CASSRPGQGSYEQYF. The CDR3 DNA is TGTGCCAGCTCCCGACCGGGACAGGGATCCTACGAGCAGTACTTC.

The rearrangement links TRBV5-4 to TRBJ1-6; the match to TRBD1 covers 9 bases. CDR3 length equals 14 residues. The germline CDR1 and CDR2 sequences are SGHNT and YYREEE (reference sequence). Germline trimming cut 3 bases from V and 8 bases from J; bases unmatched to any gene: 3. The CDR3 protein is CASSSDRGHSPLHF. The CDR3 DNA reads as TGTGCCAGCAGCTCGGACAGGGGACATTCACCCCTCCACTTT.

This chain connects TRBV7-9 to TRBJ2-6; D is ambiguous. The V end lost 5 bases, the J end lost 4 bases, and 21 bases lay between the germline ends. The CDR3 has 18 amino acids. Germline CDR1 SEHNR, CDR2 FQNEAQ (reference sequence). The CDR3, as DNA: TGTGCCAGCAGCCCAGGCGTCGTTATTGTTCCCGGGGCCAACGTCCTGACTTTC. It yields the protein CASSPGVVIVPGANVLTF.

CDR3 sequence: CAWSSSPTGLNEKLFF. The CDR3, as DNA: TGTGCCTGGAGTTCCTCCCCGACAGGCCTTAATGAAAAACTGTTTTTT. The chain joins TRBV30 to TRBJ1-4; a weak D match, TRBD1 (6 bases). The CDR3 runs 16 residues. Trimming cost V 2 bases and J 4 bases, with 17 bases left between them. Germline V gene sequence: CDR1 GTSNPN, CDR2 SVGIG (reference sequence).

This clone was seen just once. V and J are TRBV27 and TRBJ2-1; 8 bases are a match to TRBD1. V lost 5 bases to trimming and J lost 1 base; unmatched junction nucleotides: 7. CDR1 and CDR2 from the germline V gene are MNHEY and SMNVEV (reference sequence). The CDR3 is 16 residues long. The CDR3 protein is CASSLTTGVSYNEQFF. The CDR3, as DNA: TGTGCCAGCAGTCTAACGACAGGGGTGTCCTACAATGAGCAGTTCTTC.

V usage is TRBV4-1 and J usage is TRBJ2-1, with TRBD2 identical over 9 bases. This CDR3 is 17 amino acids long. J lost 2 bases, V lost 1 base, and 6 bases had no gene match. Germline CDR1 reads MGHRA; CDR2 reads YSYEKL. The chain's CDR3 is CASSQVGGGAAYNEQFF. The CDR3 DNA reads TGCGCCAGCAGCCAAGTGGGCGGGGGGGCTGCCTACAATGAGCAGTTCTTC.

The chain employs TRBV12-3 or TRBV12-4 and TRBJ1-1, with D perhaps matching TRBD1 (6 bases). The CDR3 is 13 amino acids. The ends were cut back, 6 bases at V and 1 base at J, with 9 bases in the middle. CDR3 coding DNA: TGTGCCAGCAGGCAAGGGGGGAACACTGAAGCTTTCTTT. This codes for CASRQGGNTEAFF.

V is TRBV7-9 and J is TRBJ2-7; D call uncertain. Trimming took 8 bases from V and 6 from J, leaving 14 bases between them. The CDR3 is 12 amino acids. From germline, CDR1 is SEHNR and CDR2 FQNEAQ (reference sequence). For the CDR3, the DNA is TGTGCCAGCGTTCTCGGCTTGGGCGAGCAGTACTTC. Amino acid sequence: CASVLGLGEQYF.

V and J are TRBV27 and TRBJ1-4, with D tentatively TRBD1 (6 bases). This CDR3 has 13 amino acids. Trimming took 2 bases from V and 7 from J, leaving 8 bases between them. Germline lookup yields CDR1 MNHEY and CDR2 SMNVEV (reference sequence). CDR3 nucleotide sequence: TGTGCCAGCAGTTTAGCCAGGGGTGAAAAACTGTTTTTT. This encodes CASSLARGEKLFF. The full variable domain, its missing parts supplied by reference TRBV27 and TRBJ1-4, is EAQVTQNPRYLITVTGKKLTVTCSQNMNHEYMSWYRQDPGLGLRQIYYSMNVEVTDKGDVPEGYKVSRKEKRNFPLILESPSPNQTSLYFCASSLARGEKLFFGSGTQLSVL.

CDR3 in amino acids: CASSFLTDTQYF. In DNA, the CDR3 is TGTGCCAGCAGCTTCCTCACAGATACGCAGTATTTT. This chain links TRBV7-3 with TRBJ2-3; D unresolved. CDR1 is SGHTA, CDR2 FQGTGA, per germline. V was shortened by 3 bases and J by 2 bases, with 3 bases between the two germline ends. This CDR3 comprises 12 residues.

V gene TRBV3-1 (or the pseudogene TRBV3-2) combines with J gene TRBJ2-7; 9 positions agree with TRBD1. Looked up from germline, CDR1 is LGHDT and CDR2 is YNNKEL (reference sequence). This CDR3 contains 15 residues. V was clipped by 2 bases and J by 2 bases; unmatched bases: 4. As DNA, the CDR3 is TGTGCCAGCAGCCAACCGGGACAGGGCACCTACGAGCAGTACTTC. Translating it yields CASSQPGQGTYEQYF.

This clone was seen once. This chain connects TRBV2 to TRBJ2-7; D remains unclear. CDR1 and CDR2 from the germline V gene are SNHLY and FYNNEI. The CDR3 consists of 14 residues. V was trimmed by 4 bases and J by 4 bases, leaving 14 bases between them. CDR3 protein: CASSGSTVRYEQYF. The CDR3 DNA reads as TGTGCCAGCAGTGGGTCCACGGTCCGTTACGAGCAGTACTTC.

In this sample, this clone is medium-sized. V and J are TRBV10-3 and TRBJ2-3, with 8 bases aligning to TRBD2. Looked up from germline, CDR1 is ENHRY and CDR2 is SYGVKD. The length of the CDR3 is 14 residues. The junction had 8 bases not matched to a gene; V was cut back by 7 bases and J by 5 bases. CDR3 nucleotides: TGTGCCATCAATAACGGGGGGGGTCGAGATACGCAGTATTTT. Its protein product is CAINNGGGRDTQYF.

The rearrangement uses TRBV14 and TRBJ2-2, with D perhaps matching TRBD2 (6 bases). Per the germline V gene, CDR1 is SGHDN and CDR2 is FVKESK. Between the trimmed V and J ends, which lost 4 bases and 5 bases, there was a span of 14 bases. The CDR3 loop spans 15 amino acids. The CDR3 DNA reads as TGTGCCAGCAGCCCAGGAGGGGTTTGGACCGGGGAGCTGTTTTTT. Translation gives CASSPGGVWTGELFF.

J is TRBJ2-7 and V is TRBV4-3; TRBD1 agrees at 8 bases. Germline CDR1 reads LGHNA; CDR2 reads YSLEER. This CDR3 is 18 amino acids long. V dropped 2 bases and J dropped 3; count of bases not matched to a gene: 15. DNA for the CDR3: TGCGCCAGCAGCCAATCTCGGGTCGGGACAGGAGACAACTACGAGCAGTACTTC. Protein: CASSQSRVGTGDNYEQYF.

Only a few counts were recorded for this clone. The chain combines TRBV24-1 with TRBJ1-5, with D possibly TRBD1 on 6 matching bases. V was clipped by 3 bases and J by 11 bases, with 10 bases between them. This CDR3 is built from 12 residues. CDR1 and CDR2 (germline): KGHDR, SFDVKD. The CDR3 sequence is CATSDGRGAQHF. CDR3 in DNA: TGTGCCACCAGTGATGGTAGGGGGGCCCAGCATTTT.

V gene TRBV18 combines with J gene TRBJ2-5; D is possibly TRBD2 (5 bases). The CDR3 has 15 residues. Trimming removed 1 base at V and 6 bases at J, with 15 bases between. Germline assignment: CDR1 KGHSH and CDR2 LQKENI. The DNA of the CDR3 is TGTGCCAGCTCACCACAAGCACTAGGAAGCAAGACCCAGTACTTC. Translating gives CASSPQALGSKTQYF.

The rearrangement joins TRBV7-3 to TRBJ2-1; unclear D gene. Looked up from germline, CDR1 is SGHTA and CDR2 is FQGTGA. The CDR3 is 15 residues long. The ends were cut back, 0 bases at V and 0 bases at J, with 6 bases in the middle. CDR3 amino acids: CASSLTGSSYNEQFF. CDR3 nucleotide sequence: TGTGCCAGCAGCTTAACCGGTAGCTCCTACAATGAGCAGTTCTTC.

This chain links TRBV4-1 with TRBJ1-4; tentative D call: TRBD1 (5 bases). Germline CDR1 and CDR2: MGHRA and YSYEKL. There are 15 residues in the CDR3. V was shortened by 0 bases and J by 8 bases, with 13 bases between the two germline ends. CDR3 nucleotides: TGCGCCAGCAGCCAAGACCAGGGAGGCTCCGAAAAACTGTTTTTT. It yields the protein CASSQDQGGSEKLFF.

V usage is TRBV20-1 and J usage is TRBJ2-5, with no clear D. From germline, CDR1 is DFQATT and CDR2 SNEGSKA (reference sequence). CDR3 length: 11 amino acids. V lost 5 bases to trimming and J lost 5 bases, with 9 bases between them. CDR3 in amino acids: CSAPYRETQYF. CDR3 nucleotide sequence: TGCAGTGCTCCCTATAGGGAGACCCAGTACTTC.

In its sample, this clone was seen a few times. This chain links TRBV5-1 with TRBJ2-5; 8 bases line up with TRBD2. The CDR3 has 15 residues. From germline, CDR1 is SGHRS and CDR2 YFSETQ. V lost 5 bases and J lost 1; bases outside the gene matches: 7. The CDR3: CASRLLSGAQETQYF. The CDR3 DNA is TGCGCCAGCAGACTTCTTAGCGGGGCCCAAGAGACCCAGTACTTC.

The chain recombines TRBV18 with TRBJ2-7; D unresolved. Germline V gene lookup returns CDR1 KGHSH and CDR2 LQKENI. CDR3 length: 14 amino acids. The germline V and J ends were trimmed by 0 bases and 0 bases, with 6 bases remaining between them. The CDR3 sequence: CASSPPDVSYEQYF. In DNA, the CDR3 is TGTGCCAGCTCACCACCGGACGTCTCCTACGAGCAGTACTTC.

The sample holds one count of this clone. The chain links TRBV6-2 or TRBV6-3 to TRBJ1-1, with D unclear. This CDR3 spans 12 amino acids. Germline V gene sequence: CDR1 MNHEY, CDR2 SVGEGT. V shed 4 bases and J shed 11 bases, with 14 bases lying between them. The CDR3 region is CASSSDGGRAFF. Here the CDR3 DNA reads TGTGCCAGCAGTTCTGACGGAGGCCGGGCTTTCTTT.